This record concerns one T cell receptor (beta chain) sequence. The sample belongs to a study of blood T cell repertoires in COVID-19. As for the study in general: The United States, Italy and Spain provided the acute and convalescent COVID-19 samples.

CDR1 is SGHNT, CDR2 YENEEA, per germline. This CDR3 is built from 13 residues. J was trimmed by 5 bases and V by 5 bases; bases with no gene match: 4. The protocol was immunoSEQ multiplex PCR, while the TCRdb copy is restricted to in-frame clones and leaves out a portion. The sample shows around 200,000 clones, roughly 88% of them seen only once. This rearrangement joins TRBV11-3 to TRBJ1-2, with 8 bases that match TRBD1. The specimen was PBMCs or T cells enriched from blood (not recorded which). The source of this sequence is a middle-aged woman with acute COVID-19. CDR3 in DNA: TGTGCCAGCAGCCCAAGGACAGGGTATGGCTACACCTTC. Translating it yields CASSPRTGYGYTF.